The 4 T cell receptor beta chains below all came from one sample that was sequenced in a study of post-analysis software for immune sequencing data. Antigens for these TCRs are unknown. Tagging with unique molecular identifiers was a feature of the TCR beta cDNA libraries. Via MiXCR, TCRdb re-called the PCR reads, giving one row per CDR3 protein. Of 430,000 or so distinct CDR3 sequences listed, about 40% are singletons. Regarding the study as a whole: TRBV5-6, TRBV5-1 and TRBV20-1 belonged to a set of a handful of TRBV segments that were more frequent in patients than controls.

The sequenced sample consisted of blood. These receptors were collected from a girl aged 2-10 years with multiple sclerosis.

This clonotype was seen a few times. The CDR3 reads CASSKTTVQYF. The CDR3 DNA is TGTGCCAGCAGTAAGACCACGGTGCAGTACTTC. This sequence joins TRBV12-3 or TRBV12-4 and TRBJ2-5; D remains unclear. V shed 5 bases and J shed 11 bases, with 12 bases lying between them. This CDR3 is 11 amino acids long.

This chain uses TRBV7-9 with TRBJ2-3; TRBD1 aligns across 8 bases. From germline, CDR1 is SEHNR and CDR2 FQNEAQ (reference sequence). The CDR3 covers 17 residues. J gave up 2 bases and V 4 bases, and 11 bases lay outside the gene matches. CDR3 in DNA: TGTGCCAGCAGCTACTCGCGGGACAGGCTGACCACAGATACGCAGTATTTT. Protein: CASSYSRDRLTTDTQYF.

V and J are TRBV12-3 or TRBV12-4 and TRBJ2-1; D possibly corresponds to TRBD2 (6 bases). The ends were cut back, 5 bases at V and 3 bases at J, with 11 bases in the middle. The CDR3 totals 14 residues. The CDR3 bases are TGTGCCAGCAGTATTTCGGGGGTCTACAATGAGCAGTTCTTC. Translation gives CASSISGVYNEQFF.

The genes are TRBV7-6 and TRBJ2-3; 11 nucleotides align to TRBD2. Germline-derived CDR1 and CDR2 are SGHVS and FNYEAQ. J lost 4 bases, V lost 3 bases, and 24 bases had no gene match. The CDR3 is 22 amino acids. The CDR3 is CASSLSSGTWATSGGGADTQYF. The CDR3, as DNA: TGTGCCAGCAGCTTGTCATCTGGGACCTGGGCCACTAGCGGGGGAGGCGCAGATACGCAGTATTTT.